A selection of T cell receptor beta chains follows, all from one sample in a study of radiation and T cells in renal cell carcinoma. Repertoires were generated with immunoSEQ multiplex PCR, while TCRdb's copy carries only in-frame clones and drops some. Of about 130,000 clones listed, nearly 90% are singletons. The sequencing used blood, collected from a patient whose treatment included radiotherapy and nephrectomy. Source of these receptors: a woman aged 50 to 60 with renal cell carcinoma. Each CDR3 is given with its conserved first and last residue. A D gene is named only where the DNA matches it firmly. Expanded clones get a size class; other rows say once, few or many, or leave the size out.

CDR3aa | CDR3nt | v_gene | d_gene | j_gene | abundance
CASSLRSQQGVEQYF | TGTGCCAGCAGCTTACGCTCCCAGCAAGGGGTCGAGCAGTACTTC | TRBV11-2 | - | TRBJ2-7 | -
CASSPTGAQETQYF | TGTGCCAGTAGCCCGACAGGGGCCCAGGAGACCCAGTACTTC | TRBV19 | TRBD1 | TRBJ2-5 | -
CASSQVQTGPFGYTF | TGCGCCAGCAGCCAAGTGCAGACAGGGCCTTTTGGCTACACCTTC | TRBV4-1 | TRBD1 | TRBJ1-2 | -
CASSWAGPSSDTQYF | TGCGCCAGCAGCTGGGCGGGGCCCTCGTCAGATACGCAGTATTTT | TRBV5-1 | - | TRBJ2-3 | -
CASSIVGTTYGYTF | TGTGCCAGTAGTATTGTCGGAACGACCTATGGCTACACCTTC | TRBV19 | - | TRBJ1-2 | -
CAWSVNRDYGYTF | TGTGCCTGGAGTGTCAACAGGGACTATGGCTACACCTTC | TRBV30 | - | TRBJ1-2 | -
CASSQDLTFTF | TGTGCCAGCAGCCAAGATCTGACTTTCACCTTC | TRBV14 | - | TRBJ1-2 | once
CSASEVTSNTEAFF | TGCAGCGCCTCCGAGGTAACTTCGAACACTGAAGCTTTCTTT | TRBV29-1 | - | TRBJ1-1 | -
CASSGGTVTNEKLFF | TGTGCCAGCAGCGGGGGGACAGTAACTAATGAAAAACTGTTTTTT | TRBV6-1 | TRBD1 | TRBJ1-4 | -
CASSETWGIKNTEAFF | TGTGCCAGCAGTGAAACTTGGGGAATCAAGAACACTGAAGCTTTCTTT | TRBV6-1 | - | TRBJ1-1 | -
CASSPRGFEPQHF | TGTGCCAGTAGTCCCAGGGGTTTCGAGCCCCAGCATTTT | TRBV19 | - | TRBJ1-5 | once
CASSPNRDSFLEQFF | TGTGCCAGCAGCCCCAATCGGGACAGTTTTTTAGAGCAGTTCTTC | TRBV11-2 | TRBD1 | TRBJ2-1 | -
CASSQTRLGTDTQYF | TGTGCCAGCAGCCAAACCCGTCTCGGCACAGATACGCAGTATTTT | TRBV7-2 | - | TRBJ2-3 | -
CASSELLYEQYF | TGTGCCAGCAGTGAACTTTTGTACGAGCAGTACTTC | TRBV2 | - | TRBJ2-7 | -
CSATAAIEAFF | TGCAGTGCTACGGCCGCGATTGAAGCTTTCTTT | TRBV20-1 | - | TRBJ1-1 | -
CASSEEWDDGYTF | TGTGCCAGCAGTGAAGAATGGGACGACGGCTACACCTTC | TRBV6-1 | - | TRBJ1-2 | -
CATSRDLSRRFF | TGTGCCACCAGCAGAGATTTGAGCCGCCGTTTCTTC | TRBV15 | - | TRBJ2-1 | -